This T cell receptor beta chain was documented in a study of control samples from healthy donors and cancer patients. The protocol was immunoSEQ multiplex PCR, while the TCRdb copy is restricted to in-frame clones and leaves out a portion. Of more than 100,000 clones in the sample, around nine tenths were seen once. The table lists this clone with many counts. Sample: PBMCs. The receptor was isolated from a man aged 50-59 years with head and neck cancer.

The CDR3 reads CAISVRGTTEAFF. The CDR3 DNA reads as TGTGCCATCAGTGTGCGGGGAACCACTGAAGCTTTCTTT. This chain links TRBV10-3 with TRBJ1-1, with unresolved D. This CDR3 is 13 amino acids long. Looked up from germline, CDR1 is ENHRY and CDR2 is SYGVKD. The V and J ends lost 4 bases and 4 bases respectively, with 10 bases between them.